This record looks at one T cell receptor (beta chain) sequence and its context. Original methodology: Amplification of reference gene primers provided the estimated nucleated cell counts. The method was immunoSEQ multiplex PCR; TCRdb's version includes in-frame clones alone and lacks a portion of them. D and trimming were read from the DNA, whereas the V and J calls and clone size are those reported in that table. The sample has approximately 170,000 clones, 84% seen once. Germline CDR1 reads MDHEN; CDR2 reads SYDVKM. The trim removed 6 bases at V and 10 bases at J, leaving 0 bases unmatched. CDR3 size: 10 residues. This sample was included in a study of blood T cell repertoires in COVID-19. On the study more broadly: Whether acute or convalescent, the COVID-19 samples came from the United States, Italy and Spain. Nucleic acid was either cDNA or gDNA, and it came from T cells, B-cell-depleted T cells, or PBMCs.

This receptor was obtained from a man aged 70 or older with active or convalescent COVID-19. The sample comprised peripheral blood. The rearrangement uses TRBV28 and TRBJ2-1, with 7 positions matching TRBD2. The CDR3 sequence: CASRGGEQFF. The CDR3 coding sequence is TGTGCCAGCAGGGGGGGGGAGCAGTTCTTC.